These T cell receptor beta chains were read from a single sample in a study of blood T cell repertoires in COVID-19. Using immunoSEQ multiplex PCR, the repertoire was profiled, and TCRdb retains in-frame clones only, with some absent. The sample has approximately 290,000 clones, approximately 90% seen once. The specimen sequenced was peripheral blood. The source is a young man with acute or convalescent COVID-19. Both conserved end residues are part of each CDR3. The order of the fields is V gene, J gene, CDR3 protein.

V: TRBV19
J: TRBJ2-7
CDR3: CASSTPWGGVTLRYEQYF

V: TRBV11-1
J: TRBJ1-5
CDR3: CASSLDGYSNQPQHF

V: TRBV6-2/TRBV6-3
J: TRBJ2-5
CDR3: CASSRDREETQYF

V: TRBV9
J: TRBJ1-2
CDR3: CASSVRQGWTEDGYTF

V: TRBV7-3
J: TRBJ1-6
CDR3: CAGDQLGDFTLHF

V: TRBV6-1
J: TRBJ2-1
CDR3: CASSDPGQGSRDEQFF

V: TRBV10-3
J: TRBJ2-1
CDR3: CAAGTSGYNEQFF

V: TRBV29-1
J: TRBJ2-2
CDR3: CSVFWSGELFF

V: TRBV6-5
J: TRBJ2-4
CDR3: CASSSGSLSIQYF

V: TRBV6-2/TRBV6-3
J: TRBJ2-7
CDR3: CASTPGWGGVGYEQYF

V: TRBV5-1
J: TRBJ1-1
CDR3: CASSLPGTGSGPEAFF

V: TRBV5-1
J: TRBJ2-2
CDR3: CASSLEAVTTGELFF

V: TRBV6-6
J: TRBJ2-3
CDR3: CASSSLGLAVDTQYF

V: TRBV28
J: TRBJ1-1
CDR3: CASRRTINTEAFF

V: TRBV5-1
J: TRBJ2-3
CDR3: CASRGLSGSDTQYF

V: TRBV10-3
J: TRBJ2-3
CDR3: CAISGQERGTQYF

V: TRBV5-6
J: TRBJ1-2
CDR3: CASSLRQYGYTF

V: TRBV9
J: TRBJ2-1
CDR3: CASSAGLAGAPRSYNEQFF

V: TRBV9
J: TRBJ1-1
CDR3: CASSGGTLRDNTEAFF

V: TRBV3-1/TRBV3-2
J: TRBJ1-2
CDR3: CASSQDPGYGYTF

V: TRBV5-1
J: TRBJ2-5
CDR3: CASSFPIGKVVATQYF

V: TRBV5-6
J: TRBJ2-1
CDR3: CASSLRGRTLNEQFF

V: TRBV28
J: TRBJ1-2
CDR3: CASSTIRTTDYGYTF

V: TRBV7-8
J: TRBJ1-2
CDR3: CASSLAYRGGYTF

V: TRBV3-1/TRBV3-2
J: TRBJ2-3
CDR3: CASSLRTSGGFTDTQYF

V: TRBV6-4
J: TRBJ2-6
CDR3: CASSDGSGSGANVLTF

V: TRBV6-5
J: TRBJ1-3
CDR3: CASSTDRVSGNTIYF

V: TRBV6-1
J: TRBJ1-6
CDR3: CASSEGRGGNSPLHF

V: TRBV6-5
J: TRBJ2-7
CDR3: CASSLADAYEQYF

V: TRBV5-1
J: TRBJ1-1
CDR3: CASSLSVAQGARNTEAFF

V: TRBV5-5
J: TRBJ2-7
CDR3: CASSPGGTGAIRQYF

V: TRBV19
J: TRBJ2-2
CDR3: CATRSGLAVLTGELFF

V: TRBV19
J: TRBJ1-5
CDR3: CASSPSPGTGGGLGQPQHF

V: TRBV11-2
J: TRBJ2-5
CDR3: CASSFNTGAGGVKTQYF

V: TRBV19
J: TRBJ2-1
CDR3: CASRKGRDNEQFF

V: TRBV18
J: TRBJ2-5
CDR3: CASSPGQEETQYF

V: TRBV7-8
J: TRBJ2-7
CDR3: CASSPSGGASEQYF

V: TRBV3-1/TRBV3-2
J: TRBJ1-2
CDR3: CASSLGQGTPGYTF

V: TRBV28
J: TRBJ2-2
CDR3: CASSFGIRTGVATGELFF

V: TRBV4-2
J: TRBJ2-7
CDR3: CASSRGLDSYEQYF

V: TRBV6-5
J: TRBJ2-2
CDR3: CASSYAVTGELFF

V: TRBV19
J: TRBJ2-7
CDR3: CASGTGPYEQYF

V: TRBV14
J: TRBJ2-7
CDR3: CASSQDLALQQYF

V: TRBV5-1
J: TRBJ2-3
CDR3: CASSSTPDRGDTQYF

V: TRBV21-1
J: TRBJ1-5
CDR3: CAGTRDRGPEDQPQHF

V: TRBV5-6
J: TRBJ1-4
CDR3: CASSVLGTGKEKLFF